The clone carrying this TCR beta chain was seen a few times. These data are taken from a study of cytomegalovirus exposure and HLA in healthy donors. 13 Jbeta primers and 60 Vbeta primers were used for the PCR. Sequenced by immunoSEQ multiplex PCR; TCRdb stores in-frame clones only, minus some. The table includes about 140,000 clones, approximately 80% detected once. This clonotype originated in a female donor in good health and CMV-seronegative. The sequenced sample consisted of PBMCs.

CDR3 coding DNA: TGCGCCAGCAGCCAAGATCGAGGAATCTCTGGAAACACCATATATTTT. Translated: CASSQDRGISGNTIYF. The chain has TRBV4-1 and TRBJ1-3; D not resolved. This CDR3 has 16 residues. The germline V gene encodes CDR1 MGHRA and CDR2 YSYEKL. Trimming shortened V by 0 bases and J by 0 bases, and 9 bases separated the two germline ends.